This T cell receptor beta chain was recorded in a study of OX40 agonist ivuxolimab in advanced cancers. Trimming took 3 bases from V and 2 from J; bases not matched to a gene: 8. The CDR3 spans 15 residues. Germline lookup yields CDR1 SGHNT and CDR2 YYREEE (reference sequence). Clones were read by immunoSEQ multiplex PCR, and TCRdb kept only the in-frame ones, dropping some. This sample yields about 95,000 clones, of which roughly 89% are seen a single time; approximately 0.3% belongs to the top ten. The table lists this clone with a count of one. The sample was CD4+ or CD8+ T cells sorted from blood, taken in a trial of the OX40 agonist ivuxolimab. This chain joins TRBV5-4 and TRBJ2-7; the match to TRBD1 covers 7 bases. The receptor was derived from an adult with an advanced solid tumor such as melanoma, head and neck, liver or kidney cancer. CDR3 in amino acids: CASSYGTDATYEQYF. CDR3 DNA: TGTGCCAGCAGCTATGGGACAGACGCCACCTACGAGCAGTACTTC.